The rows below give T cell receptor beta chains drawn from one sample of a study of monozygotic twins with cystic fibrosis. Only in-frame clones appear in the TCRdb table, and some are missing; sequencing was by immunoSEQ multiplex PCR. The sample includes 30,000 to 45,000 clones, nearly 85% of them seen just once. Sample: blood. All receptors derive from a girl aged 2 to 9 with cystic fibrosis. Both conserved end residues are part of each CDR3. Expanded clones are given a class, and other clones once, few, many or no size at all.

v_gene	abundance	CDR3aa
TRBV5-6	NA	CASSSWGGRIETQYF
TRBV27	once	CASSFLERRGYTF
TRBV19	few	CASMRGYTF
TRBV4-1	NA	CASSQGTGAGNTIYF
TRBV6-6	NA	CASSPPGGGYNEQFF
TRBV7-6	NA	CASTPRGDSYEQYF
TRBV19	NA	CASEQGRTGELFF
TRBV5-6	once	CASSYRVGTDTQYF
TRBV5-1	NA	CASSFTNYGYTF
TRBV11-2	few	CASSGQGVIYGYTF
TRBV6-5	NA	CASSSGPGGYEQYF
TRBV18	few	CASSPRGTYGYTF
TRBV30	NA	CAWSPNPASPYGYTF
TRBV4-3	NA	CASSQKLAGWYNEQFF
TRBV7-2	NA	CASSLGSGFYEQFF
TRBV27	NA	CASSFGQAPRWPQHF
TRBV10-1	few	CASSGTFGFITEAFF
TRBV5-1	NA	CASSFPENTGELFF
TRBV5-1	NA	CASSSGRGDPYEQYF
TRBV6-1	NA	CASRGGGFSTEAFF
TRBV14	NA	CASSQRLGARLQETQYF
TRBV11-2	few	CASSLAGSSGNTIYF
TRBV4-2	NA	CASSQDARGLQPQHF
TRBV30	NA	CAWSRQGNQPQHF
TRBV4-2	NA	CASSQRRGGENTEAFF
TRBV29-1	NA	CSVEVWAANTEAFF
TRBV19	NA	CASSLRLAGEADTQYF
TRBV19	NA	CASSIMGTGVSGYTF
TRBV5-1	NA	CASSYIPPNTGELFF
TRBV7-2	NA	CASTGAGAAKNIQYF
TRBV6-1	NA	CASSGTGGYEQYF
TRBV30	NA	CAWSARQGNEQFF